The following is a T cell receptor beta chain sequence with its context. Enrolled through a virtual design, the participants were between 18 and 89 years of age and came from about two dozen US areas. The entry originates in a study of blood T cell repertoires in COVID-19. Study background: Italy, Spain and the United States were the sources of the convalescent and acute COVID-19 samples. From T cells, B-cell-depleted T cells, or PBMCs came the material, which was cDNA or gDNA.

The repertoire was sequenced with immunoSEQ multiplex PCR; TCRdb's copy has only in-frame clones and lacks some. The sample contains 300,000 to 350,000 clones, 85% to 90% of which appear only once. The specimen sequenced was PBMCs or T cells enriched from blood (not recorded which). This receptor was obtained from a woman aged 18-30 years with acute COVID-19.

Written as DNA, the CDR3 is TGTGCCAGCAGACGTGACAGGGCCCAGGAAAAACTGTTTTTT. This gives the protein CASRRDRAQEKLFF. The gene calls are TRBV7-2 and TRBJ1-4; TRBD1 matches 7 bases. In germline, CDR1 is SGHTA, CDR2 FQGNSA. V gave up 6 bases and J gave up 8 bases; unmatched junction bases: 9. This CDR3 comprises 14 residues.